A selection of T cell receptor beta chains follows, all from one sample in a study of T cell clusters in autoimmune cytopenias. Reprocessing the multiplex PCR reads, TCRdb reports a single entry for every CDR3 protein and omits DNA. This sample contains a few thousand distinct CDR3 sequences. The source material was peripheral blood. The receptors were gathered from a human donor with an autoimmune cytopenia or autoimmune hepatitis (not recorded which). CDR3s include the opening cysteine and the closing phenylalanine or tryptophan. Clone size is stated in some rows and not others, as once, few, many or a class when expanded.

clone size: large; J gene: TRBJ2-3; V gene: TRBV29-1; CDR3 protein: CSVDTLGETTDTQYF
clone size: .; J gene: TRBJ2-5; V gene: TRBV15; CDR3 protein: CATSRTGTGRWETQYF
clone size: large; J gene: TRBJ2-7; V gene: TRBV29-1; CDR3 protein: CSVARGNGNEQYF
clone size: .; J gene: TRBJ2-3; V gene: TRBV29-1; CDR3 protein: CSVERGSPSTDTQYF
clone size: .; J gene: TRBJ2-1; V gene: TRBV30; CDR3 protein: CAWSHQDSRSYNEQFF
clone size: .; J gene: TRBJ2-7; V gene: TRBV30; CDR3 protein: CAWSVGTITYEQYF
clone size: medium-sized; J gene: TRBJ1-4; V gene: TRBV13; CDR3 protein: CASSLAGGIATNEKLFF
clone size: .; J gene: TRBJ2-3; V gene: TRBV27; CDR3 protein: CATKAPGVGTDTQYF
clone size: .; J gene: TRBJ2-2; V gene: TRBV6-5; CDR3 protein: CASSVTSGRLFGELFF
clone size: .; J gene: TRBJ2-1; V gene: TRBV29-1; CDR3 protein: CSVDLGKGNNEQFF
clone size: .; J gene: TRBJ1-2; V gene: TRBV6-5; CDR3 protein: CASSYGATGQGYTF
clone size: medium-sized; J gene: TRBJ2-2; V gene: TRBV12-3/TRBV12-4; CDR3 protein: CASRRQEYTGELFF
clone size: .; J gene: TRBJ2-7; V gene: TRBV6-5; CDR3 protein: CASSGAYEQYF
clone size: .; J gene: TRBJ2-6; V gene: TRBV6-2/TRBV6-3; CDR3 protein: CASSPWTGANVLTF
clone size: .; J gene: TRBJ1-1; V gene: TRBV5-4; CDR3 protein: CASSLTGKMNTEAFF
clone size: .; J gene: TRBJ2-1; V gene: TRBV19; CDR3 protein: CASSPRTYEQFF